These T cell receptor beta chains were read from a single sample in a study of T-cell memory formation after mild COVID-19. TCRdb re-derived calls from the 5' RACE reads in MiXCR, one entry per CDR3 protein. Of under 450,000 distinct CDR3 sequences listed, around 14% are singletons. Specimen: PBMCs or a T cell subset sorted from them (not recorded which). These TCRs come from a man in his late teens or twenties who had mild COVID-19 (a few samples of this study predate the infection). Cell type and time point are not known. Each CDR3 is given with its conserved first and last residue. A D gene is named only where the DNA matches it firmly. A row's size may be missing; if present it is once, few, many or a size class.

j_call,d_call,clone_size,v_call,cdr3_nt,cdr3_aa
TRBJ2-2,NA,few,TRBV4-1,TGCGCCAGCAGGCCTCGACAGTCTAACACCGGGGAGCTGTTTTTT,CASRPRQSNTGELFF
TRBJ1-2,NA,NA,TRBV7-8,TGTGCCAGCAGCTTAGCAGCAGGCCCCGGAGGTGGCTACACCTTC,CASSLAAGPGGGYTF
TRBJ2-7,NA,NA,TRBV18,TGTGCCAGCTCACCCTCAGATACCTACGAGCAGTACTTC,CASSPSDTYEQYF
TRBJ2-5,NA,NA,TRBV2,TGTGCCAGCAGTGAAATCCCCGGGGGCGCAGGGGAGACCCAGTACTTC,CASSEIPGGAGETQYF
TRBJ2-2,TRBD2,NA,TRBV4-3,TGCGCCAGCAGCCCTCACAGCGGGGGGGCCGAATCCGGGGAGCTGTTTTTT,CASSPHSGGAESGELFF
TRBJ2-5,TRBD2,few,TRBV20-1,TGCAGTGCTACTAGCGGGGGGGCCTACCAAGAGACCCAGTACTTC,CSATSGGAYQETQYF
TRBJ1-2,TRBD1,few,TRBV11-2,TGTGCCAGCAGCTTATTGGGACAGGGCTATGGCTACACCTTC,CASSLLGQGYGYTF
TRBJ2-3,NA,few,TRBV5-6,TGTGCCAGCAGCTTGGAGGACACAGATACGCAGTATTTT,CASSLEDTDTQYF
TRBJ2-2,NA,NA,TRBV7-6,TGTGCCAGCAGCCCAACCGAACCGAACACCGGGGAGCTGTTTTTT,CASSPTEPNTGELFF
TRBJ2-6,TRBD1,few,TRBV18,TGTGCCAGCTCACTGGGACAGGGGACCTCTGGGGCCAACGTCCTGACTTTC,CASSLGQGTSGANVLTF
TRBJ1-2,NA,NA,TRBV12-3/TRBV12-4,TGTGCCAGCAGTTTACCGGGACATGGCTACACCTTC,CASSLPGHGYTF
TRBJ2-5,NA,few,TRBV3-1,TGTGCCAGCAGCCAATCAGACGGGGGAGAGACCCAGTACTTC,CASSQSDGGETQYF
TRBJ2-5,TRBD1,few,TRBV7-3,TGTGCCAGCAGCTTAAATGGGGACAGAAAAGAGACCCAGTACTTC,CASSLNGDRKETQYF
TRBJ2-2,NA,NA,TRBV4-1,TGCGCCAGCAGCCGAGGGACACTTTACACCGGGGAGCTGTTTTTT,CASSRGTLYTGELFF
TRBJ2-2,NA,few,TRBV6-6,TGTGCCAGCAGTCAAGGGTACACCGGGGAGCTGTTTTTT,CASSQGYTGELFF
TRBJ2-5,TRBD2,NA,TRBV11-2,TGTGCCAGCAGCTCCGGGACTAGCGGGGGGGAAGAGACCCAGTACTTC,CASSSGTSGGEETQYF
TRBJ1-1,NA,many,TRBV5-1,TGCGCCAGCAGCCTCGGGCGGGGGAACACTGAAGCTTTCTTT,CASSLGRGNTEAFF
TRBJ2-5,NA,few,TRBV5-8,TGTGCCAGCAGCTTGCGTGGGGGCGAAGAAAAGACCCAGTACTTC,CASSLRGGEEKTQYF
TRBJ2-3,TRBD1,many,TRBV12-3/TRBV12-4,TGTGCCAGCAGCCCCAGGACAGGGAAAGCGACAGATACGCAGTATTTT,CASSPRTGKATDTQYF
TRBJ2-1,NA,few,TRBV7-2,TGTGCCAGCAGCTTATGGCCCAGGGGCGATGAGCAGTTCTTC,CASSLWPRGDEQFF
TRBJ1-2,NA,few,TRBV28,TGTGCCAGCAGTGGGTGGGATGGCTACACCTTC,CASSGWDGYTF
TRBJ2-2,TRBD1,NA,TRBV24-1,TGTGCCACCAGTGACCCCGGACAGGGGAACACCGGGGAGCTGTTTTTT,CATSDPGQGNTGELFF
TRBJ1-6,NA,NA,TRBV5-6,TGTGCCAGCAGCTTGGGCTACGATTCACCCCTCCACTTT,CASSLGYDSPLHF
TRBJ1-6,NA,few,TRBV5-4,TGTGCCAGCAGCTTGGCCGGAGGGCAGAAGAATTCACCCCTCCACTTT,CASSLAGGQKNSPLHF
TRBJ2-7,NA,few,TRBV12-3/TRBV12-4,TGTGCCAGCAGTTTAACGGGACCTAACGAGCAGTACTTC,CASSLTGPNEQYF
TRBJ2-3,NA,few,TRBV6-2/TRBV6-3,TGTGCCAGCAGTTACCGTAACCCGGGACGGGCTGATACGCAGTATTTT,CASSYRNPGRADTQYF
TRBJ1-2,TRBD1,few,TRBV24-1,TGTGCCACCAGTGATGACAGGGGGGATGGCTACACCTTC,CATSDDRGDGYTF